This entry is about one T cell receptor (beta chain). Its target is not known. This specimen belongs to a study of T cell repertoires in cytomegalovirus infection. Looking at the study overall: The authors used CMV epitopes that were HLA-C-restricted (recently identified) and HLA-B-restricted (well studied).

A single record per CDR3 protein comes from TCRdb applying MiXCR to the reads. The sample shows about 830,000 distinct CDR3 sequences, roughly 33% of them seen only once. Germline V gives CDR1 ENHRY, CDR2 SYGVKD. The V end was cut by 3 bases, the J end by 8 bases, with 5 bases between. The length of the CDR3 is 11 residues. The sample in question was cultured CD8+ T cells from PBMCs, obtained from culture after CMV antigen stimulation. This clonotype was sampled from a human donor in good health (CMV status not recorded). Some clones in this sample may be carry-over from other donors' samples. The chain has TRBV10-3 and TRBJ2-1; D gene uncertain. CDR3 sequence: CAISDRDEQFF. The DNA for the CDR3 is TGTGCCATCAGTGACCGTGATGAGCAGTTCTTC.